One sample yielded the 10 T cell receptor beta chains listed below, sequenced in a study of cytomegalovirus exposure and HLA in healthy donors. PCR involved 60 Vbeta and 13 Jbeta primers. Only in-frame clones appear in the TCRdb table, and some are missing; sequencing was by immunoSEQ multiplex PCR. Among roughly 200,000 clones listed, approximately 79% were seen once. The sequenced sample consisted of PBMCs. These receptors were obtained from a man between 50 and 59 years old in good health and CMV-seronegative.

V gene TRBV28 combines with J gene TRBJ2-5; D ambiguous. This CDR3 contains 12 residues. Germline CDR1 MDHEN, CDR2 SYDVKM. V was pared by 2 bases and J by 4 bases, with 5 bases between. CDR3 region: CASSLPRETQYF. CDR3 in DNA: TGTGCCAGCAGTTTACCCCGAGAGACCCAGTACTTC.

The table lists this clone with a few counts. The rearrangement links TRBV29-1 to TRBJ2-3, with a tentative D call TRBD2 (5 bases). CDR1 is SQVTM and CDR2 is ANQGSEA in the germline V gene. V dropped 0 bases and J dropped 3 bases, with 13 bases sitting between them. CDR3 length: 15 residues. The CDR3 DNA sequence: TGCAGCGTTGAAGATCGCGCGGGCAGGACAGATACGCAGTATTTT. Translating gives CSVEDRAGRTDTQYF.

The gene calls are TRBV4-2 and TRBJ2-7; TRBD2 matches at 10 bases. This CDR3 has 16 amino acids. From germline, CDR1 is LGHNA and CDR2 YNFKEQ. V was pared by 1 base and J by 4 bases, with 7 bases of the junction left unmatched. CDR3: CASSQGLAGGPYEQYF. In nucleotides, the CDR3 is TGTGCCAGCAGCCAAGGGTTAGCGGGAGGTCCTTACGAGCAGTACTTC.

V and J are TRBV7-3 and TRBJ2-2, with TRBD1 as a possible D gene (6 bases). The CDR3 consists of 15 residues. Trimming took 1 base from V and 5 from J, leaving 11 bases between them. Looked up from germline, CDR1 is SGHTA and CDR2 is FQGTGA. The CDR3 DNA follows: TGTGCCAGCAGCTTAAAACAGGGTGGAACCGGGGAGCTGTTTTTT. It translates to CASSLKQGGTGELFF.

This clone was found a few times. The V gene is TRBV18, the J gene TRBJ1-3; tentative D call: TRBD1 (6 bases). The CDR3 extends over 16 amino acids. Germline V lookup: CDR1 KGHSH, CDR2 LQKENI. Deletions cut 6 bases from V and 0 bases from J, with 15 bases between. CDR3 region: CASSLADRLSGNTIYF. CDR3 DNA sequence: TGTGCCAGCTCCCTAGCGGACAGACTCTCTGGAAACACCATATATTTT.

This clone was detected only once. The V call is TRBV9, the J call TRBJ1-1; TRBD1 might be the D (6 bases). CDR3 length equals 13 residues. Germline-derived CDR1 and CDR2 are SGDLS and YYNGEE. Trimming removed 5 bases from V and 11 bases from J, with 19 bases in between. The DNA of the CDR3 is TGTGCCAGCAGTAGGGGGGGAAGTGACGGGGCTTTCTTT. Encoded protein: CASSRGGSDGAFF.

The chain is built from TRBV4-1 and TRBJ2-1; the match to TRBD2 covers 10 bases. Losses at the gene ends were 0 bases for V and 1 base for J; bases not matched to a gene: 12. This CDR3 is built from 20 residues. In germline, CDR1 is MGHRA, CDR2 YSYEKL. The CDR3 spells CASSQDVPWASGSSYNEQFF. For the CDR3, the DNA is TGCGCCAGCAGCCAAGACGTTCCTTGGGCTAGCGGGAGTTCCTACAATGAGCAGTTCTTC.

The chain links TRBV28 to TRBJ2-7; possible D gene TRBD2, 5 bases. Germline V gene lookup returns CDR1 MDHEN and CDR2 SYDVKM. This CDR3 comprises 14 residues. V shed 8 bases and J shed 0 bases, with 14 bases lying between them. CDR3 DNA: TGTGCCAGCGCGGCCTCGGGGAGCTCCTACGAGCAGTACTTC. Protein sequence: CASAASGSSYEQYF.

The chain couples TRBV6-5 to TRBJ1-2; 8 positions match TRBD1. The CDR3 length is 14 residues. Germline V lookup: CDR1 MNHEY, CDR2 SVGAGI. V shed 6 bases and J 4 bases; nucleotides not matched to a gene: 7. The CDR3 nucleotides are TGTGCCAGCAGCACGGGACAGGCGGGCTATGGCTACACCTTC. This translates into CASSTGQAGYGYTF.

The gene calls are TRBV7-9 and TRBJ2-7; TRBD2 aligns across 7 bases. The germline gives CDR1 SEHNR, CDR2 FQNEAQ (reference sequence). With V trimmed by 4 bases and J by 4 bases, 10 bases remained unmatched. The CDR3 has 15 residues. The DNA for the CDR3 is TGTGCCAGCAGCTACACGACTAGCTCAGGATACGAGCAGTACTTC. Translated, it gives CASSYTTSSGYEQYF.